This TCR beta chain originates from a study of blood T cell repertoires in COVID-19 (dated by TCRdb to 2018 to 2021). Study-wide context: Samples from collaborators originated in the United States, Italy and Spain and spanned both the acute and convalescent phases of COVID-19. The prospective study material was composed of cDNA or gDNA derived from T cells, B-cell-depleted T cells, or PBMCs. Subjects who had been exposed to COVID-19, were actively infected with it, or had recovered from it provided the deeply sampled blood TCRbeta repertoires that made up the dataset. A freely available public database, intended as a resource for researchers studying the immune response to SARS-CoV-2, is where the repertoires were released. Samples were obtained from the ongoing ImmuneRACE study (first 160 participants) and from roughly 1,300 subjects provided by 6 global collaborators. Sample metadata almost always included a de-identified subject ID, COVID-19 status, age in years and sex. Where HLA class I and class II types were available, the types were taken from metadata supplied by the sample provider, not from assay-based typing. Results and caveats for the whole study, not just this receptor: Clinical and demographic metadata were provided uncurated, with the amount varying by source and participant.

The immunoSEQ Assay, a bias-controlled multiplex PCR, was used to amplify TCRbeta CDR3 regions from genomic DNA. The authors processed their data as follows. Within the assay, amplification of reference gene primers was used to estimate how many nucleated cells each sample contained. To quantify the absolute abundance of each unique TCRbeta CDR3 rearrangement, sequence reads were collapsed and filtered. Productive Simpson clonality was computed per sample as the square root of Simpson's diversity index over productive rearrangements. TCRdb provides this immuneACCESS table in a form limited to in-frame rearrangements. Some clones are lacking; in checked studies, under half of them reflect an unresolved V gene, and why the rest are absent is not known. D and trimming come from the DNA, and the V and J calls and clone size come from that table. The sample table records over 450,000 clones; approximately 88% of these occur just once. The ten largest clonotypes hold roughly 8% of the sample.

V was cut back by 0 bases and J by 5 bases, leaving a gap of 11 bases between them. As encoded in the germline V gene, CDR1 is SGHRS while CDR2 is YFSETQ. The CDR3 covers 15 residues, taking in both the cysteine and the phenylalanine. Kept here is only the CDR3 DNA, which spans 45 bases and is read in frame from base 1. In Seattle, one collaborating source enrolled patients while the infection was active and tracked those patients longitudinally over the course of disease. Each collaborating institution followed its own protocols to collect whole blood in K2EDTA tubes. Collaborator samples were shipped for TCRbeta analysis as frozen whole blood, isolated PBMCs, or DNA extracted from either sample type. With respect to this clone: Its antigen remains undetermined. It has no much larger one-base neighbor in the sample; base qualities were not kept.

The source of this sequence is a woman in her fifties or sixties with COVID-19, enrolled during active disease. The chain was built from TRBV5-1 and TRBJ1-4, with a weak D call of TRBD1 (5 bases match). Sequencing was performed on peripheral blood. The DNA sequence is given as TGCGCCAGCAGCTTGGATGGGGGGGAAAATGAAAAACTGTTTTTT. Its translation reads: CASSLDGGENEKLFF.